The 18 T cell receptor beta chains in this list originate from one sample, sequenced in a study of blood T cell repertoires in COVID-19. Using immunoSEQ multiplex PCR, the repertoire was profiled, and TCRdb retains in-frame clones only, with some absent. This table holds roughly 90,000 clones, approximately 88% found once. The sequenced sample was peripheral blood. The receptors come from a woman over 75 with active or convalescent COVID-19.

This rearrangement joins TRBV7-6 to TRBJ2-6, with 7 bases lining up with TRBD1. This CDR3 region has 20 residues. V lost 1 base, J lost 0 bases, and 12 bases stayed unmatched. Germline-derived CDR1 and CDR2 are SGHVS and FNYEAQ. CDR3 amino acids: CASSLVPGQRTLSGANVLTF. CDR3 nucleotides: TGTGCCAGCAGCTTAGTACCGGGACAGCGTACTCTCTCTGGGGCCAACGTCCTGACTTTC.

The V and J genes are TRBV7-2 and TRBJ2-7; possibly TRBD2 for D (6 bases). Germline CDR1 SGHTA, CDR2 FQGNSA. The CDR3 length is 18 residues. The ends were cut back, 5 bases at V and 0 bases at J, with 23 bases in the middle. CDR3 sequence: CASSPEWGGGLISYEQYF. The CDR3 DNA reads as TGTGCCAGCAGCCCCGAGTGGGGTGGAGGGCTTATCTCCTACGAGCAGTACTTC.

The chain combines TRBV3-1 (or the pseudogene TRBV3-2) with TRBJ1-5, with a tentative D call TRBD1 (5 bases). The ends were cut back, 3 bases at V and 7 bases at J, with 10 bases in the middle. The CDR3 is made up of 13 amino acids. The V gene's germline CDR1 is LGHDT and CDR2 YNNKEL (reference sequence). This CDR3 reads CASSQGRVQPQHF. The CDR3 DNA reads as TGTGCCAGCAGCCAGGGCAGGGTCCAGCCCCAGCATTTT.

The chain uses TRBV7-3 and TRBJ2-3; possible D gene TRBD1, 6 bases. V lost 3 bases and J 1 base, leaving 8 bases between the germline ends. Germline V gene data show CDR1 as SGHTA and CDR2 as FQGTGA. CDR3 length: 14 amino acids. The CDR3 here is CASSLSGGTDTQYF. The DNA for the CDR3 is TGTGCCAGCAGCTTGTCAGGGGGCACAGATACGCAGTATTTT.

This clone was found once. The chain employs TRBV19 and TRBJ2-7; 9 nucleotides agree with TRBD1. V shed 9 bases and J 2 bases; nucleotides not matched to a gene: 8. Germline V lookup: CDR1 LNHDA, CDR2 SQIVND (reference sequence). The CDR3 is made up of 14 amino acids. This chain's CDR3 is CASKDRGEAYEQYF. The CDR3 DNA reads TGTGCCAGCAAGGACAGGGGAGAGGCCTACGAGCAGTACTTC.

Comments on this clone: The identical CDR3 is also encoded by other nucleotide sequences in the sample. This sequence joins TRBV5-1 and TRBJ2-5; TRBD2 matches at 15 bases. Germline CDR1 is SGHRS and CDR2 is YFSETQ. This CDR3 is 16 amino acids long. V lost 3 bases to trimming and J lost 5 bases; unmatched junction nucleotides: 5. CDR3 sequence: CASSSGTSGGHETQYF. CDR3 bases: TGCGCCAGCAGCTCCGGGACTAGCGGGGGGCACGAGACCCAGTACTTC.

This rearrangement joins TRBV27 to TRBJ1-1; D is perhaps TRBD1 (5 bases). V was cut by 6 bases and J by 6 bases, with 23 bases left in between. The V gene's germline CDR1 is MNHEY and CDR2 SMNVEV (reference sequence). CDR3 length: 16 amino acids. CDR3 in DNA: TGTGCCAGCAGCCCTTATGGCAGGCAGGGTGCTCCTGAAGCTTTCTTT. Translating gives CASSPYGRQGAPEAFF.

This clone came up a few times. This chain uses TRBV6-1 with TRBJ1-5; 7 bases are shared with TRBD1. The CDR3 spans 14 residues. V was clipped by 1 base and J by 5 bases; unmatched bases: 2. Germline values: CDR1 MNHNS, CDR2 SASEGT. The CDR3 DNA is TGTGCCAGCAGTGAAGTAGGGGGCCATCAGCCCCAGCATTTT. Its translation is CASSEVGGHQPQHF.

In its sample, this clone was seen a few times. The chain's CDR3 is CASSSSGDEQYF. The DNA of the CDR3 is TGTGCCAGCAGTTCCTCAGGGGACGAGCAGTACTTC. This chain joins TRBV28 and TRBJ2-7; D is perhaps TRBD1 (6 bases). Germline lookup yields CDR1 MDHEN and CDR2 SYDVKM. CDR3 length: 12 amino acids. Trimming removed 4 bases at V and 5 bases at J, with 9 bases between.

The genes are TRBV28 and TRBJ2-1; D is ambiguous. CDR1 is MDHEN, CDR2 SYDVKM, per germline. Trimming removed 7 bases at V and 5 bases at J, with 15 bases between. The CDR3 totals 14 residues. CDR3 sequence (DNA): TGTGCCAGCACCGCTCCCCGCGGCAACAATGAGCAGTTCTTC. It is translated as CASTAPRGNNEQFF.

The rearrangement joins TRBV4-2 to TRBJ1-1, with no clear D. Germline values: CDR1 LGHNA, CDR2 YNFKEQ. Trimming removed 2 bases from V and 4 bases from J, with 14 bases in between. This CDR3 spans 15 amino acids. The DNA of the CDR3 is TGTGCCAGCAGCCAAAGGGTCCAAGAGGGCACTGAAGCTTTCTTT. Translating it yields CASSQRVQEGTEAFF.

CDR3 coding DNA: TGTGCCAGAGACTTGGGACTAGCGGGAGGGCCTGGGGCCAACGTCCTGACTTTC. Encoded protein: CARDLGLAGGPGANVLTF. The V and J genes are TRBV2 and TRBJ2-6, with 16 bases identical to TRBD2. The CDR3 has 18 residues. The J segment lost 2 bases and the V segment lost 9 bases, leaving 7 bases of the junction unmatched. Per germline, CDR1 SNHLY and CDR2 FYNNEI.

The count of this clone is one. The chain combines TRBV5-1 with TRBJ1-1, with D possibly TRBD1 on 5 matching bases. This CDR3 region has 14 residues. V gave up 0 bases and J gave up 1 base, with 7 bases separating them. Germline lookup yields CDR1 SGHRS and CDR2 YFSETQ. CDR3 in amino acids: CASSLGTKNTEAFF. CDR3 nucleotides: TGCGCCAGCAGCTTGGGGACAAAGAACACTGAAGCTTTCTTT.

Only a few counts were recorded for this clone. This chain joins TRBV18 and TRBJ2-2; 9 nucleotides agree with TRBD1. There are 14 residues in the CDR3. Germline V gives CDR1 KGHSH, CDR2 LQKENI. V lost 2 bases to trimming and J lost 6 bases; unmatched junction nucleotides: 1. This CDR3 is CASSPRTGAGELFF. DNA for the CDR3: TGTGCCAGCTCACCAAGGACAGGGGCCGGGGAGCTGTTTTTT.

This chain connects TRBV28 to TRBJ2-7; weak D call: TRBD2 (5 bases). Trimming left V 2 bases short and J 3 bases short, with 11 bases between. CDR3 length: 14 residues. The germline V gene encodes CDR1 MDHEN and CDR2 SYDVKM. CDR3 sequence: CASSLAGGNYEQYF. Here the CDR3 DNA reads TGTGCCAGCAGTTTAGCGGGCGGCAACTACGAGCAGTACTTC.

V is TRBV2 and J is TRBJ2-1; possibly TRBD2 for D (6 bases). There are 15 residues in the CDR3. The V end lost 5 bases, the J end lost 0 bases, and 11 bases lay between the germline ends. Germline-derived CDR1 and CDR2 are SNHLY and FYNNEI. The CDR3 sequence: CASSNGLSSYNEQFF. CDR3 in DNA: TGTGCCAGCAGTAATGGACTAAGCTCCTACAATGAGCAGTTCTTC.

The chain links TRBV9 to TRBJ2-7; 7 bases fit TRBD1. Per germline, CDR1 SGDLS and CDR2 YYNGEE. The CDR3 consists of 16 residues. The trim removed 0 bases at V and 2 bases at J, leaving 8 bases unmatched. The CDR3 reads CASSVGPGQAAYEQYF. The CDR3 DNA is TGTGCCAGCAGCGTAGGCCCCGGACAGGCGGCCTACGAGCAGTACTTC.

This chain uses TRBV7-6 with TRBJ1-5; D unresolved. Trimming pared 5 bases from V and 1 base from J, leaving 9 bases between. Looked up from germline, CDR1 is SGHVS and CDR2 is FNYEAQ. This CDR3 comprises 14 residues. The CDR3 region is CASSEEQSNQPQHF. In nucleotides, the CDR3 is TGTGCCAGCAGCGAAGAACAAAGCAATCAGCCCCAGCATTTT.